The rows below give T cell receptor beta chains drawn from one sample of a study of shared clonotypes between healthy human individuals. Clones were sequenced by immunoSEQ multiplex PCR, and TCRdb holds only the in-frame ones, with some missing. The sample has 2 million to 2.5 million clones, more than 90% seen once. The specimen sequenced was naive CD4+ T cells sorted from blood. These TCRs come from a man between 18 and 35 years old in good health. CDR3s include the opening cysteine and the closing phenylalanine or tryptophan. The order of the fields is CDR3 protein, CDR3 DNA, D gene, V gene, clone size, J gene. D genes are given only for firm matches. Expanded clones are given a class, and other clones once, few, many or no size at all.

CASSSSGMYQETQYF | TGTGCCAGCTCAAGTAGCGGGATGTACCAAGAGACCCAGTACTTC | TRBD2 | TRBV18 | NA | TRBJ2-5
CASSPVSDLAKNIQYF | TGCGCCAGCAGCCCGGTTTCGGACCTAGCCAAAAACATTCAGTACTTC | NA | TRBV5-1 | NA | TRBJ2-4
CASSPGQPSAYGYTF | TGCGCCAGCAGCCCCGGACAGCCTTCGGCCTATGGCTACACCTTC | NA | TRBV5-1 | NA | TRBJ1-2
CASSLIQGTSADTQYF | TGTGCCAGCTCCCTGATCCAGGGTACTAGCGCAGATACGCAGTATTTT | TRBD2 | TRBV6-6 | once | TRBJ2-3
CASSLYGTPRETQYF | TGCGCCAGCAGCTTGTATGGGACACCGCGGGAGACCCAGTACTTC | NA | TRBV5-1 | NA | TRBJ2-5
CASSGPGTSGGNEQFF | TGTGCCAGCAGCGGGCCCGGGACTAGCGGGGGCAATGAGCAGTTCTTC | TRBD2 | TRBV5-4 | NA | TRBJ2-1
CAISESRVYGYTF | TGTGCCATCAGTGAGTCAAGGGTCTATGGCTACACCTTC | NA | TRBV10-3 | NA | TRBJ1-2
CASSVLTDTQYF | TGTGCCAGCAGTGTCCTCACAGATACGCAGTATTTT | NA | TRBV6-1 | NA | TRBJ2-3
CASTRGTPGELFF | TGTGCCAGCACTAGGGGAACACCGGGGGAGCTGTTTTTT | NA | TRBV6-1 | NA | TRBJ2-2
CASSLAAASVQETQYF | TGTGCCAGCAGCTTAGCGGCGGCTAGCGTCCAAGAGACCCAGTACTTC | NA | TRBV7-6 | NA | TRBJ2-5
CASSPGGNGNTIYF | TGTGCCAGCAGTCCAGGGGGAAATGGAAACACCATATATTTT | TRBD1 | TRBV7-9 | NA | TRBJ1-3
CASSLGEKAGANVLTF | TGCGCCAGCAGCTTGGGGGAGAAGGCTGGGGCCAACGTCCTGACTTTC | NA | TRBV5-1 | NA | TRBJ2-6
CASRLTGGTNTEAFF | TGTGCCAGCAGACTGACGGGGGGTACAAACACTGAAGCTTTCTTT | NA | TRBV6-5 | NA | TRBJ1-1
CASSYSHPGNTIYF | TGTGCCAGCAGTTACTCCCACCCTGGAAACACCATATATTTT | NA | TRBV6-5 | NA | TRBJ1-3
CAMSPGTTYEQYF | TGTGCCATGTCCCCCGGGACGACCTACGAGCAGTACTTC | NA | TRBV10-3 | NA | TRBJ2-7
CASSRGQGIGETQYF | TGTGCCAGCAGCCGGGGACAGGGGATCGGAGAGACCCAGTACTTC | TRBD1 | TRBV11-3 | NA | TRBJ2-5
CSVEATYEQYF | TGCAGCGTTGAAGCTACCTACGAGCAGTACTTC | NA | TRBV29-1 | NA | TRBJ2-7
CASRQGNQPQHF | TGTGCCAGCAGACAGGGGAATCAGCCCCAGCATTTT | TRBD1 | TRBV6-5 | NA | TRBJ1-5
CAWSVGRDRRYSNQPQHF | TGTGCCTGGAGTGTAGGGCGTGACCGCCGTTATAGCAATCAGCCCCAGCATTTT | NA | TRBV30 | NA | TRBJ1-5
CAWGQGSDTQYF | TGTGCCTGGGGACAGGGCTCAGATACGCAGTATTTT | TRBD1 | TRBV30 | NA | TRBJ2-3
CASSLAWGGDSGANVLTF | TGCGCCAGCAGCTTGGCCTGGGGAGGTGACTCTGGGGCCAACGTCCTGACTTTC | NA | TRBV5-1 | NA | TRBJ2-6
CASKVGLANSYEQYF | TGTGCCAGCAAGGTAGGACTAGCGAACTCCTACGAGCAGTACTTC | TRBD2 | TRBV2 | NA | TRBJ2-7
CASSIVSPGQRGYTF | TGTGCCAGTAGTATAGTATCCCCCGGACAGCGCGGCTACACCTTC | NA | TRBV19 | NA | TRBJ1-2
CASSYQVPGELFF | TGTGCCAGCAGTTACCAGGTGCCCGGGGAGCTGTTTTTT | NA | TRBV6-5 | NA | TRBJ2-2
CASSGTTAERSPLHF | TGTGCCAGCAGCGGGACAACAGCCGAGCGTTCACCCCTCCACTTT | NA | TRBV6-6 | NA | TRBJ1-6
CASSQESGAGVGHIQYF | TGCGCCAGCAGCCAAGAATCGGGGGCAGGGGTGGGACACATTCAGTACTTC | NA | TRBV4-1 | NA | TRBJ2-4
CASSPSGQGWNQPQHF | TGTGCCAGCAGCCCTAGTGGACAGGGGTGGAATCAGCCCCAGCATTTT | TRBD1 | TRBV5-8 | NA | TRBJ1-5
CASTIIAGGADTQYF | TGTGCCAGCACCATTATAGCGGGAGGTGCAGATACGCAGTATTTT | TRBD2 | TRBV2 | NA | TRBJ2-3